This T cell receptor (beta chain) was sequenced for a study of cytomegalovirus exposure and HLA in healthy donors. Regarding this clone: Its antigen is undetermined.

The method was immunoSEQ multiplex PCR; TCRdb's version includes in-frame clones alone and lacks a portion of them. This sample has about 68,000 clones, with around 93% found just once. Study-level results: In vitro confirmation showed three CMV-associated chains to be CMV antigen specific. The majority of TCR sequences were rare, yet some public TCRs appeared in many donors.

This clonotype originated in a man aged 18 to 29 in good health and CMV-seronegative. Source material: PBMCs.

The CDR3 here is CASSLLWQKQFF. CDR3 DNA: TGTGCCAGCAGCTTACTGTGGCAGAAGCAGTTCTTC. This chain uses TRBV7-2 with TRBJ2-1; D not resolved. The CDR3 spans 12 residues. Trimming shortened V by 2 bases and J by 11 bases, and 10 bases separated the two germline ends. The germline CDR1 and CDR2 sequences are SGHTA and FQGNSA.